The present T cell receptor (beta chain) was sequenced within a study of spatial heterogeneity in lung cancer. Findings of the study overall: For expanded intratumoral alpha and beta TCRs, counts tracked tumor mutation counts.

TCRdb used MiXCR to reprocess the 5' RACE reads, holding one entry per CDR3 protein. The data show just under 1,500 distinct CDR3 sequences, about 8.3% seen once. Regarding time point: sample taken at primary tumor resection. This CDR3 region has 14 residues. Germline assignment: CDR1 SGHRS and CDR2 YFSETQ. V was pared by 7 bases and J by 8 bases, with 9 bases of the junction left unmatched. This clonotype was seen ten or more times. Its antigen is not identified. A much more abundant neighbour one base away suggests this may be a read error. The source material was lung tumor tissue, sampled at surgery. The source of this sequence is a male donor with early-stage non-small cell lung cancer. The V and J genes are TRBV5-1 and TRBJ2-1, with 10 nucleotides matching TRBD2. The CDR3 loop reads CASQPAGTSDEQFF. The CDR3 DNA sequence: TGCGCCAGCCAACCGGCTGGGACTAGCGATGAGCAGTTCTTC.